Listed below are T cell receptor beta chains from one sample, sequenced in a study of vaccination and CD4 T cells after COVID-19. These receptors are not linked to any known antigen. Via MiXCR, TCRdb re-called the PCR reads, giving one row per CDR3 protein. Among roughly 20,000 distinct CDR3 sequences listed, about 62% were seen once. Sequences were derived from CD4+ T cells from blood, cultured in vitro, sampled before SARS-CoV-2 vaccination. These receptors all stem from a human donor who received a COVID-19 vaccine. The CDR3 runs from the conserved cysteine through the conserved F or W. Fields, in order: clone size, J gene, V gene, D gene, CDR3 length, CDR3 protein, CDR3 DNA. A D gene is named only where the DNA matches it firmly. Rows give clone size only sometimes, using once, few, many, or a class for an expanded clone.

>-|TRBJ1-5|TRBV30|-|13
CAWRAGGNQPQHF
TGTGCCTGGAGGGCGGGGGGCAATCAGCCCCAGCATTTT
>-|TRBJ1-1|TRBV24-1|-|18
CATSDSRRSGELDAEAFF
TGTGCCACCAGTGATTCCCGTCGTTCGGGGGAACTAGACGCTGAAGCTTTCTTT
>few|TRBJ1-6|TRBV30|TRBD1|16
CAWSARTGRNNSPLHF
TGTGCCTGGAGCGCCCGGACAGGGCGAAATAATTCACCCCTCCACTTT
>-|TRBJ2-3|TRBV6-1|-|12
CASSELGDAQYF
TGTGCCAGCAGTGAACTGGGGGACGCGCAGTATTTT
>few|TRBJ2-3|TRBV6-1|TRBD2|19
CASSERRASGGVSTDTQYF
TGTGCCAGCAGTGAAAGGAGGGCTAGCGGGGGGGTGAGCACAGATACGCAGTATTTT
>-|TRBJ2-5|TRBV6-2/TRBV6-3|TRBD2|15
CASSYSAGARETQYF
TGTGCCAGCAGTTACTCAGCGGGGGCGAGAGAGACCCAGTACTTC
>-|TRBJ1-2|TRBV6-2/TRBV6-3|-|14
CASSDEDGHYGYTF
TGTGCCAGCTCCGACGAAGACGGACACTATGGCTACACCTTC
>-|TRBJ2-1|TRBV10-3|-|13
CAASRGTYNEQFF
TGTGCCGCCAGCAGGGGAACTTACAATGAGCAGTTCTTC
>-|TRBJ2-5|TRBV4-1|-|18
CASSPRYSGTGYQETQYF
TGCGCCAGCAGCCCCCGGTACTCCGGGACTGGGTACCAAGAGACCCAGTACTTC
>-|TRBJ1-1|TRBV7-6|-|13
CASSLFESHEAFF
TGTGCCAGCAGCTTATTTGAGAGCCACGAAGCTTTCTTT
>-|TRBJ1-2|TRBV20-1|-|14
CSAIKIGTSYGYTF
TGCAGTGCTATTAAAATCGGGACAAGCTATGGCTACACCTTC
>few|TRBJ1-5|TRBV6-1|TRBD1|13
CASSGTGEQPQHF
TGTGCCAGCAGTGGAACAGGGGAGCAGCCCCAGCATTTT
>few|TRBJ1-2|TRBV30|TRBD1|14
CAWSEDRVNYGYTF
TGTGCCTGGAGTGAGGACAGGGTCAACTATGGCTACACCTTC
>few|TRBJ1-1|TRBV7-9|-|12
CASSLPATEAFF
TGTGCCAGCAGCTTGCCGGCCACTGAAGCTTTCTTT
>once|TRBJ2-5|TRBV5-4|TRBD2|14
CASSLAGPTETQYF
TGTGCCAGTTCTCTAGCGGGGCCGACAGAGACCCAGTACTTC
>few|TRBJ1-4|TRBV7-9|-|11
CASSLNEKLFF
TGTGCCAGCAGCTTAAACGAAAAACTGTTTTTT
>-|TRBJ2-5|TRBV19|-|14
CATHSGRVDKTQYF
TGTGCCACTCACTCGGGCAGGGTCGACAAGACCCAGTACTTC
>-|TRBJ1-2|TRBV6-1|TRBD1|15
CASSENLQGAYGYTF
TGTGCCAGCAGTGAAAACTTACAGGGGGCTTATGGCTACACCTTC
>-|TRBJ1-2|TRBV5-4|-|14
CASSLAPGAGGYTF
TGTGCCAGCAGCTTGGCCCCGGGGGCAGGTGGCTACACCTTC
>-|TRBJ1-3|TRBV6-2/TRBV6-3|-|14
CASSYRRIGNTIYF
TGTGCCAGCAGTTACCGGCGGATTGGAAACACCATATATTTT
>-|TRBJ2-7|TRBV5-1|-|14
CASSLTGISYEQYF
TGCGCCAGCAGCTTGACGGGGATTTCCTACGAGCAGTACTTC
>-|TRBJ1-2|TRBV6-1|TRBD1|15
CASRASDRGAYGYTF
TGTGCCAGCAGAGCATCAGACAGGGGGGCCTATGGCTACACCTTC
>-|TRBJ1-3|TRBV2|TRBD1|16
CASSLWQGVAGNTIYF
TGTGCCAGCAGCCTTTGGCAGGGGGTAGCTGGAAACACCATATATTTT
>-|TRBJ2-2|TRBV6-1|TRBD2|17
CASSLTSGGTTTGELFF
TGTGCCAGCAGCTTGACTAGCGGGGGAACCACCACCGGGGAGCTGTTTTTT
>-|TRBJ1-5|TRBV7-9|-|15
CASSNQGHGNQPQHF
TGTGCCAGCAGTAATCAGGGCCATGGCAATCAGCCCCAGCATTTT
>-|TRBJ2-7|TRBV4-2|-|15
CASSQAERGTYEQYF
TGTGCCAGCAGCCAAGCCGAACGGGGGACCTACGAGCAGTACTTC
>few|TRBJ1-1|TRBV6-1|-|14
CASKPKGGNTEAFF
TGTGCCAGCAAGCCCAAGGGCGGGAACACTGAAGCTTTCTTT
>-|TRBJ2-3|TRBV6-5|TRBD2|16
CASSYSQGLASDTQYF
TGTGCCAGCAGTTACTCTCAGGGACTAGCATCAGATACGCAGTATTTT
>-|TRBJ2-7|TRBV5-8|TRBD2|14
CASSLVTSGYEQYF
TGTGCCAGCAGCTTGGTTACTAGCGGCTACGAGCAGTACTTC
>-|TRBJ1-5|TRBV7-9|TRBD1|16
CASSYDDRGTHQPQHF
TGTGCCAGCAGCTATGACGACAGGGGGACGCATCAGCCCCAGCATTTT
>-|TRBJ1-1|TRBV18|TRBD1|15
CASSPAGTANTEAFF
TGTGCCAGCTCACCGGCCGGGACAGCGAACACTGAAGCTTTCTTT
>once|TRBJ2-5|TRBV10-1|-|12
CASSGGGETQYF
TGCGCCAGCAGTGGAGGGGGAGAGACCCAGTACTTC
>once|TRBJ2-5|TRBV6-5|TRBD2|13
CASSYGGVETQYF
TGTGCCAGCAGTTATGGGGGGGTGGAGACCCAGTACTTC
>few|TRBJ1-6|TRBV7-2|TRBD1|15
CASSLGQGWYSPLHF
TGTGCCAGCAGCTTAGGACAGGGTTGGTATTCACCCCTCCACTTT
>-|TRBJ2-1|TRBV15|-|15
CATSRVMSSYNEQFF
TGTGCCACCAGCAGAGTCATGAGCTCCTACAATGAGCAGTTCTTC
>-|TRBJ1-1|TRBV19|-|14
CASSIGTGGTEAFF
TGTGCCAGTAGTATAGGTACAGGAGGGACTGAAGCTTTCTTT
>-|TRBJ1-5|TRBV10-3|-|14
CAISPTGGDQPQHF
TGTGCCATCAGCCCGACGGGGGGCGATCAGCCCCAGCATTTT
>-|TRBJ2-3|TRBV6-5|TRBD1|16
CASSYSRTGGTDTQYF
TGTGCCAGCAGTTACTCCCGGACAGGGGGAACAGATACGCAGTATTTT
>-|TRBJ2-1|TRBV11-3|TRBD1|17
CASSYSTGTGTNNEQFF
TGTGCCAGCAGCTATTCGACCGGGACAGGGACTAACAATGAGCAGTTCTTC
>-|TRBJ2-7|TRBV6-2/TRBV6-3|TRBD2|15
CASSYGSGGVYEQYF
TGTGCCAGCAGTTACGGAAGCGGGGGGGTTTACGAGCAGTACTTC